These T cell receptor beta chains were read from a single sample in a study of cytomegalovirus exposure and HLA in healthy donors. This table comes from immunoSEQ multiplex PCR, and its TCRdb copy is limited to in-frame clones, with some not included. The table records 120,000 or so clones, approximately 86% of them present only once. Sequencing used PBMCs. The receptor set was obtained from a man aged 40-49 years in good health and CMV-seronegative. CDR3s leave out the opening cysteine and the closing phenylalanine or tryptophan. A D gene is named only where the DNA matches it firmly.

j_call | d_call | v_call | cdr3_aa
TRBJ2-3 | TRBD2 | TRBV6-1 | ASSVASGGARDTQY
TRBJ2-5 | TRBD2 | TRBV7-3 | ASSPGGRETQY
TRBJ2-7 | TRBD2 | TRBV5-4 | ASSLARGGREQY
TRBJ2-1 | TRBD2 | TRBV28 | ASSSRTSGDLREQF
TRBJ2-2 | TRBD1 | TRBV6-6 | ASSYDRDRLF
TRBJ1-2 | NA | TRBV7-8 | ASSLGWAGYT
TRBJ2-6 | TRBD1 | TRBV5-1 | ASSHQGAGANVLT
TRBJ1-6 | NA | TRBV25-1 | ASVREDNSPLH
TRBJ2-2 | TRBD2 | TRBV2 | ASSEVQGGTGELF
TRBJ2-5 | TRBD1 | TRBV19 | ASSRGQGGETQY
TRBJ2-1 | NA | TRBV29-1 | SVAFRFYNEQF
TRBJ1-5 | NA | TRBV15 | ATSLPGGMGNQPQH
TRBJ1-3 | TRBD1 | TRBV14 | ASSRDSFTGNTIY
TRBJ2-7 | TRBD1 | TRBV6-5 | ASSRNAQGEYEQY
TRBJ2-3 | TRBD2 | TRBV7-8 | ASSRTSGGAGYPTDTQY
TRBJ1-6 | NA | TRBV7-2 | ASSPGGTGNSPLH
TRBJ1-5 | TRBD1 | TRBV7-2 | ASSLIGTGGSNQPQH
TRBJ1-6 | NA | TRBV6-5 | ASSYRNSPLH
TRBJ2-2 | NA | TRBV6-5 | ASQETNTGELF
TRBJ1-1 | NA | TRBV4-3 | ASSQRHSNTEAF
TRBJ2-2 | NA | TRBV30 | AWWDTNTGELF
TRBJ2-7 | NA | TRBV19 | ASRVAGAMEQY